This T cell receptor beta chain was recovered during a study of shared T cell receptors in the human thymus. TCRdb's table, derived via immunoSEQ multiplex PCR, lists solely in-frame clones and lacks some. The repertoire holds hundreds of thousands of clones, 80% to 90% seen once, with around 0.0099% in the top ten. This CDR3 spans 21 amino acids. V lost 1 base to trimming and J lost 6 bases, with 32 bases between them. Per germline, CDR1 SGHDN and CDR2 FVKESK. These data were likewise used in another study, on human thymus T cells. That publication notes: Healthy Finnish infants undergoing corrective surgery for congenital heart defects were the donors. Highly overlapping thymic repertoires in unrelated individuals were reported by related research.

This sequence was found in a girl in the first two years of life with a congenital heart defect. Sequencing was carried out using thymocytes. The chain recombines TRBV14 with TRBJ2-3; TRBD2 might be the D (6 bases). CDR3 in amino acids: CASSQVGPTHEGLPPWDTQYF. CDR3 in DNA: TGTGCCAGCAGCCAAGTAGGTCCCACGCACGAGGGACTCCCGCCTTGGGATACGCAGTATTTT.